This passage covers 30 T cell receptor beta chains from one sample sequenced in a study of T cells in tuberculosis. Time point described: new active TB diagnosis, blood taken before or within 7 days of starting treatment. Generated by immunoSEQ multiplex PCR, the TCRdb table keeps only in-frame clones and is missing some. The data contain about 35,000 clones, 87% of them seen just once; the ten biggest clones take up 5% to 6%. The sequencing used PBMCs, collected at tuberculosis diagnosis. The source is an adult with tuberculosis.

The chain couples TRBV30 to TRBJ2-1, with TRBD2 identical over 8 bases. Germline CDR1 GTSNPN, CDR2 SVGIG (reference sequence). The CDR3 runs to 15 residues. The V and J ends lost 1 base and 4 bases, in that order; junction bases with no gene match: 6. The CDR3 sequence is CAWSESGLVYNEQFF. CDR3 nucleotide sequence: TGTGCCTGGAGTGAATCGGGACTAGTGTACAATGAGCAGTTCTTC.

V usage is TRBV30 and J usage is TRBJ1-5; no clear D. CDR1 and CDR2 from the germline V gene are GTSNPN and SVGIG (reference sequence). This CDR3 contains 15 residues. V lost 0 bases to trimming and J lost 2 bases, with 11 bases between them. This chain's CDR3 is CAWSVGSAGNQPQHF. In nucleotides, the CDR3 is TGTGCCTGGAGTGTAGGTAGCGCGGGCAATCAGCCCCAGCATTTT.

The J gene is TRBJ1-5, the V gene TRBV19; tentative D call: TRBD1 (6 bases). Germline assignment: CDR1 LNHDA and CDR2 SQIVND (reference sequence). V shed 6 bases and J shed 4 bases, with 13 bases lying between them. The CDR3 runs to 14 residues. The CDR3 loop is CASRTGTLNQPQHF. The CDR3 coding sequence is TGTGCCAGTAGGACCGGGACACTTAATCAGCCCCAGCATTTT.

The chain employs TRBV30 and TRBJ1-1, with 7 bases lining up with TRBD1. Germline V gene lookup returns CDR1 GTSNPN and CDR2 SVGIG (reference sequence). Trimming cost V 2 bases and J 10 bases; bases outside gene matches: 7. This CDR3 is 12 amino acids long. This CDR3 is CAWSNTRGRAFF. The CDR3, as DNA: TGTGCCTGGAGTAACACTAGGGGGCGAGCTTTCTTT.

This chain links TRBV7-3 with TRBJ2-1, with D possibly being TRBD1 (5 bases). Trimming cost V 6 bases and J 10 bases, with 16 bases left between them. CDR1 and CDR2 (germline): SGHTA, FQGTGA. This CDR3 spans 13 amino acids. The DNA for the CDR3 is TGTGCCAGCAGTGCCGGGCCCCAGGGAGAGCAGTTCTTC. Its protein is CASSAGPQGEQFF.

The chain combines TRBV5-6 with TRBJ2-1; 8 bases are a match to TRBD2. Germline V CDR1 and CDR2: SGHDT, YYEEEE. The CDR3 has 16 residues. Trimming cost V 2 bases and J 2 bases; bases outside gene matches: 6. The CDR3 here is CASSFPGLAAYNEQFF. In nucleotides, the CDR3 is TGTGCCAGCAGCTTCCCCGGACTAGCAGCCTACAATGAGCAGTTCTTC.

The gene calls are TRBV7-2 and TRBJ1-2; D is possibly TRBD1 (5 bases). Germline V gene lookup returns CDR1 SGHTA and CDR2 FQGNSA. V was clipped by 5 bases and J by 4 bases, with 17 bases between them. This CDR3 comprises 15 residues. CDR3 sequence: CASSPSRVSSYGYTF. CDR3 coding DNA: TGTGCCAGCAGCCCGAGCAGGGTCTCTTCCTATGGCTACACCTTC.

The CDR3 loop is CASGGTDNQPQHF. The CDR3 region has the DNA TGTGCCAGCGGTGGGACAGATAATCAGCCCCAGCATTTT. This chain uses TRBV9 with TRBJ1-5; 7 bases fit TRBD1. The length of the CDR3 is 13 residues. Trimming removed 7 bases from V and 4 bases from J; junction bases left unmatched: 5. CDR1 and CDR2 from the germline V gene are SGDLS and YYNGEE.

V and J are TRBV15 and TRBJ2-2; a weak D match, TRBD2 (6 bases). The CDR3 runs to 18 residues. V was cut by 0 bases and J by 1 base, with 15 bases left in between. The germline CDR1 and CDR2 sequences are LNHNV and YYDKDF (reference sequence). DNA for the CDR3: TGTGCCACCAGCAGAGATCCGCCGGGGCGGGGGAACACCGGGGAGCTGTTTTTT. This translates into CATSRDPPGRGNTGELFF.

This chain connects TRBV4-2 to TRBJ2-7; 9 bases fit TRBD1. The J segment lost 3 bases and the V segment lost 1 base, leaving 10 bases of the junction unmatched. Germline V lookup: CDR1 LGHNA, CDR2 YNFKEQ. CDR3 size: 17 residues. CDR3 sequence: CASSQGVPGTGFYEQYF. The CDR3 DNA follows: TGTGCCAGCAGCCAAGGGGTTCCCGGGACAGGGTTCTACGAGCAGTACTTC.

The CDR3 DNA follows: TGTGCCAGCAGCGCGGGACCCAGCAATCAGCCCCAGCATTTT. Its translation: CASSAGPSNQPQHF. The gene calls are TRBV5-5 and TRBJ1-5; perhaps TRBD1 as D (5 bases). From germline, CDR1 is SGHKS and CDR2 YYEKEE (reference sequence). CDR3 length: 14 residues. Trimming cost V 4 bases and J 1 base, with 9 bases left between them.

V gene TRBV6-1 combines with J gene TRBJ2-4; 7 nucleotides align to TRBD1. The J segment lost 5 bases and the V segment lost 6 bases, leaving 7 bases of the junction unmatched. This CDR3 has 14 residues. CDR1 MNHNS and CDR2 SASEGT come from the germline V gene. The CDR3 spells CASRVDRAQNIQYF. The CDR3 nucleotides are TGTGCCAGCAGGGTTGACAGGGCCCAAAACATTCAGTACTTC.

This chain connects TRBV18 to TRBJ2-2, with TRBD2 as a possible D gene (5 bases). The V end lost 6 bases, the J end lost 4 bases, and 15 bases lay between the germline ends. Germline CDR1 and CDR2: KGHSH and LQKENI. This CDR3 is built from 15 residues. This chain's CDR3 is CASSARVYGTGELFF. CDR3 coding DNA: TGTGCCAGCTCTGCGAGGGTTTATGGCACCGGGGAGCTGTTTTTT.

The V call is TRBV25-1, the J call TRBJ2-5; D may be TRBD2 (7 bases). CDR1 is MGHDK, CDR2 SYGVNS, per germline. The CDR3 is 15 residues long. Trimming left V 5 bases short and J 4 bases short, with 17 bases between. CDR3 loop: CASSPTGGAGETQYF. Here the CDR3 DNA reads TGTGCCAGCAGTCCGACTGGGGGGGCGGGAGAGACCCAGTACTTC.

This sequence joins TRBV6-1 and TRBJ1-1; 9 bases map to TRBD1. V was pared by 5 bases and J by 1 base, with 2 bases of the junction left unmatched. This CDR3 is 14 amino acids long. CDR1 MNHNS and CDR2 SASEGT come from the germline V gene. CDR3 sequence (DNA): TGTGCCAGCAGTCGGACAGGGGAGAACACTGAAGCTTTCTTT. Its translation is CASSRTGENTEAFF.

The chain combines TRBV10-3 with TRBJ1-2; a weak D match, TRBD1 (5 bases). The CDR3 length is 13 residues. Germline-derived CDR1 and CDR2 are ENHRY and SYGVKD. V was pared by 10 bases and J by 8 bases, with 20 bases between. The CDR3 DNA reads as TGTGCCACCATCGGGCAGGGCCGAGGAGGCTACACCTTC. This codes for CATIGQGRGGYTF.

V and J are TRBV4-1 and TRBJ2-3, with TRBD1 matching 7 bases. Germline CDR1 reads MGHRA; CDR2 reads YSYEKL. The CDR3 runs to 15 residues. Losses at the gene ends were 1 base for V and 4 bases for J; bases not matched to a gene: 5. For the CDR3, the DNA is TGCGCCAGCAGCCAAGGAGGGGGCTGGGCAGATACGCAGTATTTT. Translation gives CASSQGGGWADTQYF.

This chain connects TRBV6-6 to TRBJ2-7; 10 bases agree with TRBD2. V trimming: 2 bases; J trimming: 2 bases; junction bases outside the gene matches: 3. Germline CDR1 is MNHNY and CDR2 is SVGAGI (reference sequence). The CDR3 totals 15 residues. The CDR3 region is CASSYLAGVPYEQYF. The DNA for the CDR3 is TGTGCCAGCAGTTACCTAGCGGGGGTCCCCTACGAGCAGTACTTC.

This rearrangement joins TRBV7-8 to TRBJ2-7; unclear D gene. This CDR3 region has 13 residues. In germline, CDR1 is SGHVS, CDR2 FQNEAQ. V was cut by 6 bases and J by 7 bases, with 16 bases left in between. The CDR3 nucleotides are TGTGCCAGCAGTGAGGCATTGGTTGGGGAGCAGTACTTC. Translation gives CASSEALVGEQYF.

This chain joins TRBV7-9 and TRBJ2-3; D is unclear. The CDR3 is 12 residues long. The ends were cut back, 5 bases at V and 0 bases at J, with 3 bases in the middle. Per germline, CDR1 SEHNR and CDR2 FQNEAQ (reference sequence). CDR3 in amino acids: CASSTSTDTQYF. The CDR3, as DNA: TGTGCCAGCAGCACTAGCACAGATACGCAGTATTTT.

This chain joins TRBV9 and TRBJ1-2; D gene unclear. The germline CDR1 and CDR2 sequences are SGDLS and YYNGEE. CDR3 length: 14 residues. Trimming pared 0 bases from V and 3 bases from J, leaving 9 bases between. The CDR3: CASSVAGGDYGYTF. The CDR3 nucleotides read TGTGCCAGCAGCGTAGCAGGTGGTGACTATGGCTACACCTTC.

V usage is TRBV7-2 and J usage is TRBJ2-1, with TRBD2 matching over 12 bases. V dropped 5 bases and J dropped 7; count of bases not matched to a gene: 6. This CDR3 region has 15 residues. CDR1 SGHTA and CDR2 FQGNSA come from the germline V gene. This CDR3 is CASSPRTSGENEQFF. As DNA, the CDR3 is TGTGCCAGCAGCCCCCGGACTAGCGGGGAAAATGAGCAGTTCTTC.

The genes are TRBV30 and TRBJ2-3; D ambiguous. Germline V gene data show CDR1 as GTSNPN and CDR2 as SVGIG (reference sequence). V lost 0 bases and J lost 0, with 13 bases in between. The CDR3 has 16 residues. CDR3 nucleotides: TGTGCCTGGAGTGTAGGCCAGGAACCCAGCACAGATACGCAGTATTTT. Translated: CAWSVGQEPSTDTQYF.

V and J are TRBV30 and TRBJ1-4; 7 bases line up with TRBD1. Looked up from germline, CDR1 is GTSNPN and CDR2 is SVGIG (reference sequence). The V segment lost 4 bases and the J segment 4 bases; nucleotides outside the gene matches: 9. The CDR3 sequence is 15 residues long. The CDR3 loop reads CAWTPPGQYNEKLFF. Written as DNA, the CDR3 is TGTGCCTGGACGCCCCCGGGACAGTATAATGAAAAACTGTTTTTT.

The V gene is TRBV5-1, the J gene TRBJ1-5, with TRBD1 as a possible D gene (5 bases). Trimming took 0 bases from V and 3 from J, leaving 10 bases between them. In germline, CDR1 is SGHRS, CDR2 YFSETQ. The CDR3 has 15 residues. DNA of the CDR3: TGCGCCAGCAGCTTGGACCCAGGGAACAATCAGCCCCAGCATTTT. Translated, it gives CASSLDPGNNQPQHF.

This clone was counted once. The chain couples TRBV30 to TRBJ2-3; 14 nucleotides match TRBD2. Germline trimming cut 7 bases from V and 5 bases from J; bases unmatched to any gene: 5. This CDR3 has 14 amino acids. Germline V gene lookup returns CDR1 GTSNPN and CDR2 SVGIG (reference sequence). The CDR3, as DNA: TGTGCCTACCACGGGACTAGCGGGAGAGATACGCAGTATTTT. Its protein is CAYHGTSGRDTQYF. Using reference TRBV30 and TRBJ2-3 for the parts outside the CDR3, the full variable domain is SQTIHQWPATLVQPVGSPLSLECTVEGTSNPNLYWYRQAAGRGLQLLFYSVGIGQISSEVPQNLSASRPQDRQFILSSKKLLLSDSGFYLCAYHGTSGRDTQYFGPGTRLTVL.

The chain is built from TRBV5-6 and TRBJ2-2; 10 bases map to TRBD1. There are 16 residues in the CDR3. Germline V lookup: CDR1 SGHDT, CDR2 YYEEEE. Germline trimming cut 4 bases from V and 4 bases from J; bases unmatched to any gene: 7. The CDR3 nucleotides read TGTGCCAGCAGCCGGGACAGGGGCGCGCCCACCGGGGAGCTGTTTTTT. As protein: CASSRDRGAPTGELFF.

V and J are TRBV6-4 and TRBJ2-7, with a tentative D call TRBD2 (5 bases). The CDR3 is made up of 16 amino acids. Germline-derived CDR1 and CDR2 are MRHNA and SNTAGT. Between the trimmed V and J ends, which lost 7 bases and 0 bases, there was a span of 19 bases. In DNA, the CDR3 is TGTGCCAGCATCCATCAGGCTAGCACGAGCTCCTACGAGCAGTACTTC. Translating gives CASIHQASTSSYEQYF.

The CDR3: CASSQPRHLFEKLFF. The CDR3 coding sequence is TGCGCCAGCAGCCAACCGAGGCACTTGTTTGAAAAACTGTTTTTT. This chain connects TRBV4-1 to TRBJ1-4, with no clear D. The germline V and J ends were trimmed by 2 bases and 7 bases, with 14 bases remaining between them. The CDR3 length is 15 residues. The germline CDR1 and CDR2 sequences are MGHRA and YSYEKL.

The chain joins TRBV2 to TRBJ2-3; 7 bases are shared with TRBD1. This CDR3 comprises 14 residues. CDR1 is SNHLY, CDR2 FYNNEI, per germline. J lost 1 base, V lost 10 bases, and 8 bases had no gene match. CDR3 region: CATPGQVRTDTQYF. The CDR3 DNA sequence: TGTGCCACTCCAGGACAGGTTCGCACAGATACGCAGTATTTT.